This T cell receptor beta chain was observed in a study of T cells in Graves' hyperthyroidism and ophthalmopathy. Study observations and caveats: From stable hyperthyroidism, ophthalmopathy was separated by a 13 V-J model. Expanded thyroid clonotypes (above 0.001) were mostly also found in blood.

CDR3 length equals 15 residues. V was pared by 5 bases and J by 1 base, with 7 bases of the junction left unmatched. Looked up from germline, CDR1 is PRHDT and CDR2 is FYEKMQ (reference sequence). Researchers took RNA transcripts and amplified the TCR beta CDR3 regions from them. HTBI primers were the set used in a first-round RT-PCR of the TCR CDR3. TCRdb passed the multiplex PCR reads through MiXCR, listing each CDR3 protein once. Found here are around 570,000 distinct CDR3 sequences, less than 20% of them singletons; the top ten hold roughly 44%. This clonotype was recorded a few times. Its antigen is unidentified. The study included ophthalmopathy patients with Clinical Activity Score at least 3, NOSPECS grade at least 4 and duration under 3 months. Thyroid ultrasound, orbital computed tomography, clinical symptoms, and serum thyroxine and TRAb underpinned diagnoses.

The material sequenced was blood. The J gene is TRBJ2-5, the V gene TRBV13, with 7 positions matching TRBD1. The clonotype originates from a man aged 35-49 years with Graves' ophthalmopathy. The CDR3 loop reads CASSRRDSIQETQYF. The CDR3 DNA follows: TGTGCCAGCAGCCGAAGGGACAGCATCCAAGAGACCCAGTACTTC. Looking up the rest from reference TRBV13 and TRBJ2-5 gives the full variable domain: AAGVIQSPRHLIKEKRETATLKCYPIPRHDTVYWYQQGPGQDPQFLISFYEKMQSDKGSIPDRFSAQQFSDYHSELNMSSLELGDSALYFCASSRRDSIQETQYFGPGTRLLVL.